These 17 T cell receptor beta chains were all obtained from the same sample, sequenced in a study of Ad26.COV2.S vaccination and SARS-CoV-2 variants. Indicated treatment: roughly 18 received Ad26.COV2.S at low or high dose, single or two shots; several received placebo; per-sample allocation not given. Day 63 after the first vaccine or placebo injection was the time point for sampling. Data came from immunoSEQ multiplex PCR; TCRdb stores just in-frame clones and leaves some out. The data hold roughly 500,000 clones, with approximately 89% observed a single time. The source material was peripheral blood, sampled in a trial of Ad26.COV2.S vaccine versus placebo. The source is a person aged 18-60 years who received the Ad26.COV2.S COVID-19 vaccine or a placebo.

The chain has TRBV5-1 and TRBJ1-2; D is unclear. Germline-derived CDR1 and CDR2 are SGHRS and YFSETQ. Deletions cut 9 bases from V and 0 bases from J, with 18 bases between. The CDR3 has 15 amino acids. This CDR3 reads CATRPSMTSNYGYTF. The CDR3 nucleotides are TGCGCCACCCGCCCCTCAATGACATCTAACTATGGCTACACCTTC.

This clone was recorded once. J is TRBJ2-7 and V is TRBV6-5, with D perhaps matching TRBD2 (6 bases). The CDR3 is 15 residues long. Germline V CDR1 and CDR2: MNHEY, SVGAGI. V lost 5 bases and J 2 bases, leaving 16 bases between the germline ends. As DNA, the CDR3 is TGTGCCAGCAGTCCCCGTATCGGCGGGACCTACGAGCAGTACGTC. It is translated as CASSPRIGGTYEQYV.

The chain combines TRBV4-3 with TRBJ1-6; D gene uncertain. In germline, CDR1 is LGHNA, CDR2 YSLEER. V was pared by 0 bases and J by 4 bases, with 7 bases between. The CDR3 contains 15 residues. DNA of the CDR3: TGCGCCAGCAGCCAAGAGGCGGGGTATAATTCACCCCTCCACTTT. This gives the protein CASSQEAGYNSPLHF.

The rearrangement links TRBV6-5 to TRBJ2-3, with D hard to call. The CDR3 is 13 amino acids. Germline CDR1 MNHEY, CDR2 SVGAGI. V lost 4 bases to trimming and J lost 2 bases, with 7 bases between them. In DNA form, the CDR3 reads TGTGCCAGCAGTTCCAGATACACAGATACGCAGTATTTT. It codes for CASSSRYTDTQYF.

This chain joins TRBV29-1 and TRBJ1-5, with 7 bases that match TRBD1. Germline lookup yields CDR1 SQVTM and CDR2 ANQGSEA. There are 13 residues in the CDR3. Losses at the gene ends were 4 bases for V and 5 bases for J; bases not matched to a gene: 5. The DNA for the CDR3 is TGCAGCGTTGGGTCTCAGGGGGATCAGCCCCAGCATTTT. It is translated as CSVGSQGDQPQHF.

This chain joins TRBV4-3 and TRBJ2-7; possible D gene TRBD2, 5 bases. CDR3 length: 15 amino acids. The V and J ends lost 0 bases and 3 bases respectively, with 12 bases between them. CDR1 LGHNA and CDR2 YSLEER come from the germline V gene. CDR3 sequence reads: CASSQDLSGDYEQYF. The CDR3 bases are TGCGCCAGCAGCCAAGATCTCTCCGGGGACTACGAGCAGTACTTC.

The genes are TRBV11-3 and TRBJ2-7; 11 bases are shared with TRBD1. Looked up from germline, CDR1 is SGHNT and CDR2 is YENEEA. The CDR3 contains 15 residues. V dropped 1 base and J dropped 5; count of bases not matched to a gene: 4. DNA for the CDR3: TGTGCCAGCAGCTTAGCGGGACAGGGGGACCACGAGCAGTACTTC. Translated, it gives CASSLAGQGDHEQYF.

V and J are TRBV11-3 and TRBJ2-5; D is unclear. V was trimmed by 2 bases and J by 0 bases, leaving 1 base between them. This CDR3 spans 12 amino acids. The germline gives CDR1 SGHNT, CDR2 YENEEA. DNA for the CDR3: TGTGCCAGCAGCTTAAACCAAGAGACCCAGTACTTC. Protein product: CASSLNQETQYF.

The V and J genes are TRBV28 and TRBJ1-3, with D perhaps TRBD1 (5 bases). There are 16 residues in the CDR3. Trimming cost V 1 base and J 1 base, with 11 bases left between them. Germline CDR1 MDHEN, CDR2 SYDVKM. CDR3 region: CASSLSREGSGNTIYF. The CDR3 nucleotides read TGTGCCAGCAGTTTATCCAGGGAGGGGTCTGGAAACACCATATATTTT. The full variable domain, in which reference TRBV28 and TRBJ1-3 provide the parts outside the CDR3, is DVKVTQSSRYLVKRTGEKVFLECVQDMDHENMFWYRQDPGLGLRLIYFSYDVKMKEKGDIPEGYSVSREKKERFSLILESASTNQTSMYLCASSLSREGSGNTIYFGEGSWLTVV.

Regarding this clone: The conserved final phenylalanine or tryptophan is absent from the CDR3, which likely points to a read error. The DNA is left out, because the CDR3 cannot be placed on it with certainty; the CDR3 is given as TCRdb lists it. The gene calls are TRBV3-1 (or the pseudogene TRBV3-2) and TRBJ1-1. Including both end residues, the CDR3 is 11 amino acids long. CDR1 and CDR2 from the germline V gene are LGHDT and YNNKEL (reference sequence). CDR3 amino acids: CASSQEPPLGG.

The chain couples TRBV6-5 to TRBJ2-7, with TRBD1 matching over 8 bases. Germline CDR1 MNHEY, CDR2 SVGAGI. The V segment lost 6 bases and the J segment 6 bases; nucleotides outside the gene matches: 10. This CDR3 contains 14 residues. CDR3 DNA: TGTGCCAGCAGACACGGACAGGGACAAGGCGAGCAGTACTTC. Protein: CASRHGQGQGEQYF.

The chain has TRBV3-1 (or the pseudogene TRBV3-2) and TRBJ2-1; 12 positions agree with TRBD2. The CDR3 totals 17 residues. Trimming cost V 1 base and J 7 bases; bases outside gene matches: 8. Looked up from germline, CDR1 is LGHDT and CDR2 is YNNKEL (reference sequence). The CDR3: CASSQGRKLAGGNEQFF. CDR3 coding DNA: TGTGCCAGCAGCCAAGGTCGGAAACTAGCGGGAGGTAATGAGCAGTTCTTC.

This clone was picked up one time. The J gene is TRBJ1-2, the V gene TRBV9; D uncertain. Germline CDR1 and CDR2: SGDLS and YYNGEE. The length of the CDR3 is 12 residues. Trimming left V 3 bases short and J 7 bases short, with 10 bases between. Here the CDR3 reads CASSGGIRGYTF. CDR3 bases: TGTGCCAGCAGCGGGGGTATTCGTGGCTACACCTTC.

The genes are TRBV15 and TRBJ2-6; D is undetermined. Per the germline V gene, CDR1 is LNHNV and CDR2 is YYDKDF (reference sequence). Trimming shortened V by 6 bases and J by 0 bases, and 12 bases separated the two germline ends. The CDR3 covers 16 residues. Here the CDR3 reads CATRVSGASGANVLTF. The CDR3 DNA follows: TGTGCCACCAGAGTTTCAGGAGCCTCTGGGGCCAACGTCCTGACTTTC.

The chain carries TRBV6-1 and TRBJ1-2; 7 nucleotides match TRBD1. Germline CDR1 and CDR2: MNHNS and SASEGT. V gave up 6 bases and J gave up 6 bases; unmatched junction bases: 7. The CDR3 sequence is 13 residues long. CDR3 in amino acids: CASRLDRFDGYTF. The CDR3 nucleotides read TGTGCCAGCAGGCTGGACAGGTTTGATGGCTACACCTTC.

The chain is built from TRBV7-6 and TRBJ1-6, with D unresolved. Per germline, CDR1 SGHVS and CDR2 FNYEAQ. Trimming took off 1 base at V and 8 bases at J, with 15 bases between the two ends. The CDR3 is 16 amino acids. DNA of the CDR3: TGTGCCAGCAGCTTAGTCCCAAATCCGTTGGATTCACCCCTCCACTTT. Protein: CASSLVPNPLDSPLHF.

The rearrangement joins TRBV7-9 to TRBJ1-1, with TRBD1 as a possible D gene (6 bases). V was pared by 6 bases and J by 1 base, with 9 bases between. Germline-derived CDR1 and CDR2 are SEHNR and FQNEAQ (reference sequence). There are 13 residues in the CDR3. CDR3 loop: CASRLGQNTEAFF. The CDR3 DNA reads as TGTGCCAGCAGGTTGGGACAGAACACTGAAGCTTTCTTT.